Below, 22 T cell receptor beta chains from the same sample are listed, as sequenced in a study of response to subunit inactivated influenza vaccine. One entry per CDR3 protein, called by TCRdb with MiXCR from the RT-PCR reads. This table holds about 650,000 distinct CDR3 sequences, 13% to 15% found once. Sequencing was performed on PBMCs from blood, taken about 14 days before vaccination. The receptor set was obtained from a man aged 45-65 years who received an inactivated influenza vaccine.

This clonotype was found many times. V and J are TRBV12-3 or TRBV12-4 and TRBJ1-1; D remains ambiguous. The CDR3 covers 12 residues. Trimming shortened V by 7 bases and J by 7 bases, and 13 bases separated the two germline ends. Here the CDR3 reads CASNPSWGEAFF. CDR3 nucleotide sequence: TGTGCCAGCAACCCGTCCTGGGGTGAAGCTTTCTTT.

This chain joins TRBV27 and TRBJ2-6; D is tentatively TRBD1 or TRBD2 (7 bases each). V was cut by 3 bases and J by 0 bases, with 15 bases left in between. The germline CDR1 and CDR2 sequences are MNHEY and SMNVEV (reference sequence). CDR3 size: 18 residues. CDR3 in DNA: TGTGCCAGCAGTTTTCAGGGGGAGGGCTCCTCTGGGGCCAACGTCCTGACTTTC. Protein sequence: CASSFQGEGSSGANVLTF.

The chain employs TRBV6-2 or TRBV6-3 and TRBJ2-7; TRBD1 matches 7 bases. Germline CDR1 MNHEY, CDR2 SVGEGT. Trimming removed 0 bases from V and 3 bases from J; junction bases left unmatched: 8. The CDR3 is 16 residues long. The CDR3 DNA reads as TGTGCCAGCAGTTACTCGAGGGGGACAGTATACTACGAGCAGTACTTC. The encoded protein is CASSYSRGTVYYEQYF.

This clonotype was seen more than once but under ten times. The rearrangement joins TRBV6-2 or TRBV6-3 to TRBJ2-2; D is ambiguous. With 7 bases removed from V and 0 bases from J, the gap between germline ends came to 18 bases. The CDR3 contains 17 residues. Germline V gene data show CDR1 as MNHEY and CDR2 as SVGEGT. The CDR3 region is CASIKTGYTSNTGELFF. The CDR3 DNA follows: TGTGCCAGCATCAAGACCGGGTACACTTCGAACACCGGGGAGCTGTTTTTT.

In its sample, this clonotype was seen a few times. The J gene is TRBJ2-7, the V gene TRBV11-2; 9 bases are a match to TRBD2. The V and J ends lost 5 bases and 0 bases, in that order; junction bases with no gene match: 14. There are 18 residues in the CDR3. The germline V gene encodes CDR1 SGHAT and CDR2 FQNNGV. The CDR3: CASSRGLAGSYSSYEQYF. The CDR3 nucleotides read TGTGCCAGCAGCCGGGGACTAGCAGGCTCTTATAGCTCCTACGAGCAGTACTTC.

CDR3 region: CASSPRGADETQYF. CDR3 coding DNA: TGTGCCAGCAGCCCCAGGGGGGCCGACGAGACCCAGTACTTC. The chain has TRBV12-3 or TRBV12-4 and TRBJ2-5, with a possible D match to TRBD1 (7 bases). V was trimmed by 6 bases and J by 5 bases, leaving 16 bases between them. The CDR3 runs 14 residues.

This clonotype was detected only a few times. This sequence joins TRBV2 and TRBJ2-3, with 9 positions matching TRBD1. Losses at the gene ends were 11 bases for V and 2 bases for J; bases not matched to a gene: 5. The germline V gene encodes CDR1 SNHLY and CDR2 FYNNEI. This CDR3 is built from 13 residues. The CDR3 loop reads CAGRTGVTDTQYF. CDR3 nucleotide sequence: TGTGCCGGAAGGACAGGGGTCACAGATACGCAGTATTTT. The full variable domain, in which reference TRBV2 and TRBJ2-3 provide the parts outside the CDR3, is EPEVTQTPSHQVTQMGQEVILRCVPISNHLYFYWYRQILGQKVEFLVSFYNNEISEKSEIFDDQFSVERPDGSNFTLKIRSTKLEDSAMYFCAGRTGVTDTQYFGPGTRLTVL.

The chain joins TRBV20-1 to TRBJ2-1; 8 nucleotides align to TRBD2. V lost 0 bases, J lost 7 bases, and 8 bases stayed unmatched. Looked up from germline, CDR1 is DFQATT and CDR2 is SNEGSKA (reference sequence). CDR3 length: 15 amino acids. The CDR3 bases are TGCAGTGCTAGAGATTTGCGGGGGGCGCGGAATGAGCAGTTCTTC. This codes for CSARDLRGARNEQFF.

A remark on this clonotype: The junction departs from the called germline gene at one end, perhaps through a read error. The chain is built from TRBV7-7 and TRBJ1-5; 7 positions agree with TRBD1. This CDR3 has 18 residues. The germline V gene has CDR1 SSHAT and CDR2 FNYEAQ (reference sequence). CDR3 nucleotides: TGTGCTAGCAGCTCACCGGGACAGCTGACTTATAGCAATCAGCCCCAGCATTTT. Its protein is CASSSPGQLTYSNQPQHF.

The chain carries TRBV5-1 and TRBJ2-2; D gene uncertain. Germline values: CDR1 SGHRS, CDR2 YFSETQ. CDR3 length equals 16 residues. Trimming removed 3 bases at V and 0 bases at J, with 12 bases between. This CDR3 reads CASSSHGNANTGELFF. The CDR3 DNA follows: TGCGCCAGCAGCTCCCATGGGAATGCGAACACCGGGGAGCTGTTTTTT. The full variable domain, in which reference TRBV5-1 and TRBJ2-2 provide the parts outside the CDR3, is KAGVTQTPRYLIKTRGQQVTLSCSPISGHRSVSWYQQTPGQGLQFLFEYFSETQRNKGNFPGRFSGRQFSNSRSEMNVSTLELGDSALYLCASSSHGNANTGELFFGEGSRLTVL.

The J gene is TRBJ2-5, the V gene TRBV27, with 8 bases fitting TRBD1. The CDR3 consists of 17 residues. In germline, CDR1 is MNHEY, CDR2 SMNVEV (reference sequence). J was trimmed by 3 bases and V by 0 bases; bases with no gene match: 9. CDR3 amino acids: CASSLSSRTGSEETQYF. In DNA, the CDR3 is TGTGCCAGCAGTTTATCATCAAGGACAGGGTCAGAAGAGACCCAGTACTTC.

V and J are TRBV6-2 or TRBV6-3 and TRBJ2-1; D is unresolved. V dropped 7 bases and J dropped 5 bases, with 9 bases sitting between them. Germline CDR1 and CDR2: MNHEY and SVGEGT. The CDR3 consists of 12 residues. The CDR3 sequence: CASIALDNEQFF. The CDR3, as DNA: TGTGCCAGCATTGCCCTAGACAATGAGCAGTTCTTC.

This clonotype was seen a few times. The chain couples TRBV20-1 to TRBJ1-5; weak D call: TRBD1 (6 bases). Trimming took off 2 bases at V and 0 bases at J, with 11 bases between the two ends. Germline CDR1 DFQATT, CDR2 SNEGSKA (reference sequence). This CDR3 contains 15 residues. The CDR3 bases are TGCAGTGCTAGAAAGGGACAAAGTAGCAATCAGCCCCAGCATTTT. The encoded protein is CSARKGQSSNQPQHF.

This clonotype showed up just a few times. The chain couples TRBV12-3 or TRBV12-4 to TRBJ1-1; 9 nucleotides match TRBD1. This CDR3 region has 13 residues. With V trimmed by 3 bases and J by 13 bases, 9 bases remained unmatched. CDR3 coding DNA: TGTGCCAGCAGTTTGGGCCGGGACAGGGAGGTTTTCTTT. Its translation: CASSLGRDREVFF.

V gene TRBV12-3 or TRBV12-4 combines with J gene TRBJ1-5; D is unclear. The CDR3 consists of 16 residues. With 3 bases removed from V and 0 bases from J, the gap between germline ends came to 12 bases. The CDR3 nucleotides are TGTGCCAGCAGTTTGGGCCGCTACAATAGCAATCAGCCCCAGCATTTT. This sequence encodes CASSLGRYNSNQPQHF.

This clonotype was picked up many times. This chain links TRBV28 with TRBJ1-1; 10 positions agree with TRBD1. The CDR3 spans 16 residues. Looked up from germline, CDR1 is MDHEN and CDR2 is SYDVKM. V lost 1 base, J lost 6 bases, and 8 bases stayed unmatched. CDR3 protein: CASSLFRWDRGAEAFF. In nucleotides, the CDR3 is TGTGCCAGCAGTTTATTTAGATGGGACAGGGGCGCTGAAGCTTTCTTT.

This clonotype was counted many times. This chain links TRBV18 with TRBJ2-5; tentatively, D is TRBD1 (6 bases). CDR1 is KGHSH, CDR2 LQKENI, per germline. There are 13 residues in the CDR3. V was shortened by 8 bases and J by 2 bases, with 12 bases between the two germline ends. CDR3 coding DNA: TGTGCCAGCAGCAGGGACAAACAAGAGACCCAGTACTTC. Translation gives CASSRDKQETQYF.

In its sample, this clonotype was seen many times. The genes are TRBV5-1 and TRBJ2-1; D not resolved. Trimming removed 5 bases at V and 0 bases at J, with 9 bases between. The CDR3 runs to 14 residues. Germline CDR1 is SGHRS and CDR2 is YFSETQ. CDR3 sequence (DNA): TGCGCCAGCAGGGCAACGGACTCCTACAATGAGCAGTTCTTC. It yields the protein CASRATDSYNEQFF.

The chain is built from TRBV4-1 and TRBJ2-7; 7 bases map to TRBD1. CDR1 MGHRA and CDR2 YSYEKL come from the germline V gene. The CDR3 is 20 residues long. J gave up 3 bases and V 6 bases, and 26 bases lay outside the gene matches. CDR3 amino acids: CASSQKYLVPIPGQIYEQYF. Here the CDR3 DNA reads TGCGCCAGCAGTCAAAAATATCTGGTCCCCATACCGGGACAGATCTACGAGCAGTACTTC.

In regard to this clonotype: This may stem from a read error, because a much larger clone lies one nucleotide away. The rearrangement links TRBV5-1 to TRBJ2-1, with 7 bases identical to TRBD2. The CDR3 is made up of 16 amino acids. Germline CDR1 and CDR2: SGHRS and YFSETQ. The J segment lost 4 bases and the V segment lost 0 bases, leaving 7 bases of the junction unmatched. The CDR3 sequence: CASSLEARGRYNEQFF. As DNA, the CDR3 is TGCGCCAGCAGCTTGGAGGCGCGGGGGAGATACAATGAGCAGTTCTTC.

V gene TRBV6-1 combines with J gene TRBJ2-7; D remains ambiguous. The CDR3 length is 14 residues. With 2 bases removed from V and 2 bases from J, the gap between germline ends came to 10 bases. The germline V gene has CDR1 MNHNS and CDR2 SASEGT. CDR3 bases: TGTGCCAGCAGTGAATGGGTAGGAACCTACGAGCAGTACTTC. It translates to CASSEWVGTYEQYF.

DNA for the CDR3: TGTGCCAGCAGTCAAGGCCCCCACTACGAGCAGTACTTC. Protein product: CASSQGPHYEQYF. The chain joins TRBV28 to TRBJ2-7; D gene uncertain. Between the trimmed V and J ends, which lost 5 bases and 3 bases, there was a span of 11 bases. CDR1 and CDR2 (germline): MDHEN, SYDVKM. The CDR3 covers 13 residues.